A selection of T cell receptor beta chains follows, all from one sample in a study of T cell responses to AZD1222 COVID-19 vaccine. TCRdb keeps only in-frame clones here, not all; method: immunoSEQ multiplex PCR. The table records approximately 140,000 clones, 75% to 95% of them present only once. The source was peripheral blood, collected on day 0 of AZD1222 vaccination. Source of these receptors: an adult in good health. Both conserved end residues are part of each CDR3. Fields, in order: clone size, D gene, V gene, J gene, CDR3 protein, CDR3 DNA. A D gene is named only where the DNA matches it firmly. Size is stated for part of the rows, as once, few or many counts, or as a class when the clone is expanded.

>NA|NA|TRBV6-5|TRBJ2-2
CASRARIGELFF
TGTGCCAGCAGGGCTAGAATCGGGGAGCTGTTTTTT
>NA|NA|TRBV6-5|TRBJ2-1
CASSKYNEQFF
TGTGCCAGCAGTAAATACAATGAGCAGTTCTTC
>NA|NA|TRBV29-1|TRBJ1-1
CSVEAGNTEAFF
TGCAGCGTTGAAGCGGGGAACACTGAAGCTTTCTTT
>NA|NA|TRBV11-2|TRBJ1-3
CASSLGSGSGNTIYF
TGTGCCAGCAGCTTAGGGTCAGGGTCTGGAAACACCATATATTTT
>NA|NA|TRBV28|TRBJ1-2
CASSLMGSARAPYQGYTF
TGTGCCAGCAGTTTAATGGGTTCGGCCCGGGCCCCCTACCAGGGCTACACCTTC
>NA|NA|TRBV2|TRBJ1-2
CASSEPQLNYGYTF
TGTGCCAGCAGTGAACCCCAGTTAAACTATGGCTACACCTTC
>NA|NA|TRBV5-6|TRBJ1-4
CASKSGDEKLFF
TGTGCCAGCAAATCGGGGGACGAAAAACTGTTTTTT
>once|NA|TRBV4-2|TRBJ1-3
CASSQDQGRSGNTIYF
TGTGCCAGCAGCCAAGATCAGGGGCGGTCTGGAAACACCATATATTTT
>NA|NA|TRBV4-1|TRBJ2-3
CASSLDDSYPEDTQYF
TGCGCCAGCAGCCTTGACGACTCCTACCCTGAGGATACGCAGTATTTT
>NA|NA|TRBV19|TRBJ1-5
CASRWGGAAQPQHF
TGTGCCAGTAGATGGGGAGGGGCTGCTCAGCCCCAGCATTTT
>NA|NA|TRBV4-1|TRBJ1-5
CASSQIRGPQHF
TGCGCCAGCAGCCAAATCCGGGGGCCCCAGCATTTT
>NA|TRBD1|TRBV5-1|TRBJ1-1
CASSRGTGGVTEAFF
TGCGCCAGCAGCCGAGGGACAGGGGGCGTCACTGAAGCTTTCTTT
>NA|TRBD2|TRBV28|TRBJ2-1
CASDSSGWVGTQFF
TGTGCCAGCGATTCTAGCGGGTGGGTGGGGACGCAGTTCTTC